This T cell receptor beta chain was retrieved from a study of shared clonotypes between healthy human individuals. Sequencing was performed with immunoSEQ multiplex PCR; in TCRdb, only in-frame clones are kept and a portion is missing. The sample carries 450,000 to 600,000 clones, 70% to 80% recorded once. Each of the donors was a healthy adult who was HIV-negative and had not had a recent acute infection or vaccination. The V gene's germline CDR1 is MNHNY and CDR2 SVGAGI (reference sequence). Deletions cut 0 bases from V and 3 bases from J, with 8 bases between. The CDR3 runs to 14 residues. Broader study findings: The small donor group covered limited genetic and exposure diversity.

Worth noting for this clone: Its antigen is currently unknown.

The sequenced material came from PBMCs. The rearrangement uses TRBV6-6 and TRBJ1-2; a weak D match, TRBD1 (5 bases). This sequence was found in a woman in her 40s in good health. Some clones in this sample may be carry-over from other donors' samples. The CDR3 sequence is CASSYSARDYGYTF. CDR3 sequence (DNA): TGTGCCAGCAGTTACTCGGCCAGGGACTATGGCTACACCTTC.